The clone carrying this TCR beta chain occurred many times. The library was built from 400 ng RNA with molecular barcoded adaptors for alpha/delta and beta/gamma chains. TCRdb reprocessed the reads via MiXCR and lists one record per CDR3 protein. Seen here are 75,000 to 95,000 distinct CDR3 sequences, 12% observed once, and the top ten hold approximately 15%. The source of the sample is a study of read filtering for tumor transcriptome and immune sequencing. The CDR3 is 18 amino acids. Trimming removed 2 bases at V and 9 bases at J, with 26 bases between. CDR1 and CDR2 from the germline V gene are SGHVS and FNYEAQ.

The chain carries TRBV7-6 and TRBJ2-1, with D maybe TRBD2 (5 bases). The sample consisted of a population of CD138-negative cells sorted from bone marrow. This clonotype originated in a donor older than 35 with multiple myeloma. This chain's CDR3 is CASSLRAPDPLSEGEQFF. CDR3 nucleotide sequence: TGTGCCAGCAGCTTACGCGCCCCAGATCCCCTTAGCGAGGGTGAGCAGTTCTTC.